This T cell receptor (beta chain) was recorded in a study of Graves' ophthalmopathy and Graves' hyperthyroidism. Amplification from RNA transcripts yielded the TCR beta CDR3 regions. Investigators did first-round RT-PCR with HTBI primers, then second-round multiplex PCR. Each CDR3 protein is one row after TCRdb ran MiXCR on the multiplex PCR reads. Here the sample spans about 600,000 distinct CDR3 sequences, less than 45% being singletons. This sequence was found in an adult man with Graves' hyperthyroidism. The specimen was peripheral blood or thyroid tissue (not recorded which).

The CDR3 DNA is TGTGCCAGCAGTTATCTAGCGGGGGGTTACAATGAGCAGTATTTT. It specifies CASSYLAGGYNEQYF. The gene calls are TRBV6-4 and TRBJ2-3; TRBD2 matches at 11 bases. Germline V gene sequence: CDR1 MRHNA, CDR2 SNTAGT. The length of the CDR3 is 15 residues. The junction had 12 bases not matched to a gene; V was cut back by 5 bases and J by 11 bases.